A single sample gave rise to the 15 T cell receptor beta chains below, sequenced in a study of cytomegalovirus exposure and HLA in healthy donors. The primer mix had 60 Vbeta and 13 Jbeta primers. Assay: immunoSEQ multiplex PCR; the TCRdb copy retains only in-frame clones and omits some. The sample shows 130,000 to 150,000 clones, around three quarters of them seen only once. What was sequenced was PBMCs. The receptors shown here come from a woman aged 40 to 50 in good health and CMV-seropositive.

The V gene is TRBV12-5, the J gene TRBJ1-6; D call uncertain. V lost 3 bases and J lost 3, with 18 bases in between. Germline-derived CDR1 and CDR2 are LGHNT and FRNRAP. CDR3 size: 18 residues. The CDR3 protein is CASGFFAGGGRYNSPLHF. The CDR3 DNA follows: TGTGCTAGTGGTTTCTTCGCCGGTGGAGGACGCTATAATTCACCCCTCCACTTT. Based on the CDR3 plus reference TRBV12-5 and TRBJ1-6, the full variable domain is DARVTQTPRHKVTEMGQEVTMRCQPILGHNTVFWYRQTMMQGLELLAYFRNRAPLDDSGMPKDRFSAEMPDATLATLKIQPSEPRDSAVYFCASGFFAGGGRYNSPLHFGNGTRLTVT.

There are a few counts of this clone. The chain uses TRBV6-1 and TRBJ1-2; a possible D gene is TRBD1 (6 bases). Germline loops: CDR1 MNHNS, CDR2 SASEGT. The V gene lost 1 base and the J gene lost 7 bases, with 19 bases spanning the gap. This CDR3 has 16 amino acids. CDR3 nucleotide sequence: TGTGCCAGCAGTGAAGACCCCCAGGGGAGGGTCGGTGGCTACACCTTC. It specifies CASSEDPQGRVGGYTF.

The chain recombines TRBV2 with TRBJ1-3; D is undetermined. The CDR3 is 15 residues long. Trimming pared 6 bases from V and 4 bases from J, leaving 16 bases between. Germline assignment: CDR1 SNHLY and CDR2 FYNNEI. CDR3 residues: CASSGLLIQGNTIYF. CDR3 bases: TGTGCCAGCAGCGGACTCCTGATACAAGGAAACACCATATATTTT.

V is TRBV4-1 and J is TRBJ2-2; D gene ambiguous. There are 18 residues in the CDR3. CDR1 and CDR2 from the germline V gene are MGHRA and YSYEKL. The ends were cut back, 1 base at V and 4 bases at J, with 19 bases in the middle. As DNA, the CDR3 is TGCGCCAGCAGCCAAGCCGTCGGGTCCGTGGGTGCCACCGGGGAGCTGTTTTTT. This translates into CASSQAVGSVGATGELFF.

This chain connects TRBV5-4 to TRBJ2-2; D is possibly TRBD1 (5 bases). V shed 4 bases and J shed 2 bases, with 12 bases lying between them. Germline V gives CDR1 SGHNT, CDR2 YYREEE (reference sequence). This CDR3 region has 15 residues. CDR3 protein: CASSRQGVNTGELFF. In nucleotides, the CDR3 is TGTGCCAGCAGCCGGCAAGGGGTAAACACCGGGGAGCTGTTTTTT.

The gene calls are TRBV19 and TRBJ1-2; 7 nucleotides agree with TRBD1. Germline V gives CDR1 LNHDA, CDR2 SQIVND (reference sequence). This CDR3 is 14 amino acids long. The ends lost 6 bases at V and 3 bases at J; junction bases unmatched: 7. CDR3 bases: TGTGCCAGTAGCCGAAACCAGGGGGACTATGGCTACACCTTC. Residues: CASSRNQGDYGYTF.

This clone occurred once. The chain is built from TRBV5-1 and TRBJ2-3; 9 bases are shared with TRBD2. Germline V gene sequence: CDR1 SGHRS, CDR2 YFSETQ. V lost 4 bases and J lost 2; bases outside the gene matches: 5. The CDR3 length is 15 residues. CDR3 protein: CASSRTSDITDTQYF. DNA for the CDR3: TGCGCCAGCAGCCGGACTAGCGACATCACAGATACGCAGTATTTT.

The sample holds one count of this clone. This chain uses TRBV10-1 with TRBJ2-3; D is unclear. This CDR3 comprises 16 residues. V gave up 5 bases and J gave up 0 bases, with 15 bases separating them. Per the germline V gene, CDR1 is WNHNN and CDR2 is SYGVQD (reference sequence). CDR3 DNA: TGCGCCAGCAGTCCCATAACCACTTCTAGCACAGATACGCAGTATTTT. Translated: CASSPITTSSTDTQYF.

Here the CDR3 DNA reads TGTGCCAGCAGCCCCCGGACAGGTGGAGAAAAACTGTTTTTT. Protein: CASSPRTGGEKLFF. V and J are TRBV14 and TRBJ1-4; 7 bases fit TRBD1. The germline V gene has CDR1 SGHDN and CDR2 FVKESK. This CDR3 spans 14 amino acids. J lost 8 bases, V lost 4 bases, and 7 bases had no gene match.

This clone has just a few counts. The J gene is TRBJ2-5, the V gene TRBV9; 10 bases are a match to TRBD2. Germline lookup yields CDR1 SGDLS and CDR2 YYNGEE. With V trimmed by 4 bases and J by 13 bases, 16 bases remained unmatched. CDR3 length: 15 residues. The CDR3 sequence is CASSPRGSGGIDTYF. In DNA, the CDR3 is TGTGCCAGCAGCCCCCGGGGTAGCGGGGGGATCGATACGTACTTC.

The chain links TRBV10-3 to TRBJ2-7; perhaps TRBD1 as D (5 bases). V lost 3 bases and J 0 bases, leaving 12 bases between the germline ends. Germline V gene data show CDR1 as ENHRY and CDR2 as SYGVKD. The CDR3 covers 15 residues. DNA for the CDR3: TGTGCCATCAGTGACTCTATGGGGCTCTCCTACGAGCAGTACTTC. Translating it yields CAISDSMGLSYEQYF.

The V and J genes are TRBV12-5 and TRBJ1-2, with TRBD1 identical over 7 bases. CDR3 length: 16 residues. Germline loops: CDR1 LGHNT, CDR2 FRNRAP. After removal of 3 bases from V and 8 bases from J, the junction contained 15 bases not matched to a gene. The CDR3 loop reads CASGFPGQNPGRGYTF. The CDR3 bases are TGTGCTAGTGGTTTCCCGGGACAGAACCCCGGCCGAGGCTACACCTTC.

The V gene is TRBV5-1, the J gene TRBJ2-7, with 9 nucleotides matching TRBD2. The germline V gene has CDR1 SGHRS and CDR2 YFSETQ. Trimming cost V 3 bases and J 5 bases; bases outside gene matches: 6. The CDR3 contains 14 residues. The CDR3 DNA follows: TGCGCCAGCAGCTCAGCGGGGGGTGCTGACGAGCAGTACTTC. This gives the protein CASSSAGGADEQYF.

The chain employs TRBV11-2 and TRBJ1-1; D possibly corresponds to TRBD1 (5 bases). CDR1 is SGHAT and CDR2 is FQNNGV in the germline V gene. Trimming removed 6 bases at V and 1 base at J, with 9 bases between. This CDR3 has 13 residues. The chain's CDR3 is CASSYQGNTEAFF. For the CDR3, the DNA is TGTGCCAGCAGTTATCAGGGGAACACTGAAGCTTTCTTT. Complete variable domain (other parts from reference TRBV11-2 and TRBJ1-1): EAGVAQSPRYKIIEKRQSVAFWCNPISGHATLYWYQQILGQGPKLLIQFQNNGVVDDSQLPKDRFSAERLKGVDSTLKIQPAKLEDSAVYLCASSYQGNTEAFFGQGTRLTVV.

The chain couples TRBV7-9 to TRBJ2-5, with D unclear. The CDR3 runs to 12 residues. The V gene lost 2 bases and the J gene lost 4 bases, with 5 bases spanning the gap. Germline CDR1 is SEHNR and CDR2 is FQNEAQ (reference sequence). The CDR3 sequence is CASSLLIETQYF. The CDR3 bases are TGTGCCAGCAGCTTATTAATAGAGACCCAGTACTTC.